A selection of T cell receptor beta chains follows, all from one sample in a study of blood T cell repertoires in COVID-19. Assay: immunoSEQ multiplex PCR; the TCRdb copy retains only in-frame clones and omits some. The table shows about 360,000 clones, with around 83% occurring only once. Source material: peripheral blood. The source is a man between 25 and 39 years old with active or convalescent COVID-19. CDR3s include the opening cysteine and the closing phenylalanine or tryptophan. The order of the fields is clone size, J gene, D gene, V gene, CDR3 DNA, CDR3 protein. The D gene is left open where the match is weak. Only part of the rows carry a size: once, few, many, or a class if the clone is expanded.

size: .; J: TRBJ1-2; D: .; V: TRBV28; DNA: TGTGCCAGCAGCCGACATGGGCCCAACTATGGCTACACCTTC; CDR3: CASSRHGPNYGYTF
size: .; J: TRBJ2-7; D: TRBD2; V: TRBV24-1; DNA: TGTGCCACCAGCCCTCCTGGGAGCGGGAGTGAGCAGTACTTC; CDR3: CATSPPGSGSEQYF
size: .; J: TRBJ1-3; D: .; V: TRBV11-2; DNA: TGTGCCAGCAGCCGGCCGAGAGGACAGTCCCGGTTCTCTGGAAACACCATATATTTT; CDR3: CASSRPRGQSRFSGNTIYF
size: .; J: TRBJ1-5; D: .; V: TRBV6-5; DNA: TGTGCCAGCAGTTTGCAGGGCCCCCAGGGACAGCCCCAGCATTTT; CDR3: CASSLQGPQGQPQHF
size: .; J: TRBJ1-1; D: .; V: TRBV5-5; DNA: TGTGCCAGCAGCTCACCGGACAAGACTGAAGCTTTCTTT; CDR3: CASSSPDKTEAFF
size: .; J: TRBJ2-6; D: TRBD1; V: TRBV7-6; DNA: TGTGCCAGCAGCTTACCAGGCAGGGGGCGTCCTGGGGCCAACGTCCTGACTTTC; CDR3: CASSLPGRGRPGANVLTF
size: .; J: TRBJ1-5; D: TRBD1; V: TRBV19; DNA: TGTGCCAGTAGTGTGACAGGGAGGAACAATCAGCCCCAGCATTTT; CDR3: CASSVTGRNNQPQHF
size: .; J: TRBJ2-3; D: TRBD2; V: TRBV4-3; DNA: TGCGCCAGCAGCCAAGAGGGACTAGCGGGGGGCCACACAGATACGCAGTATTTT; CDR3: CASSQEGLAGGHTDTQYF
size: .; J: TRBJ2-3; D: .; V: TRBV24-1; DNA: TGTGCCACCAGTGATTTGCAGTTCACAGATACGCAGTATTTT; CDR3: CATSDLQFTDTQYF
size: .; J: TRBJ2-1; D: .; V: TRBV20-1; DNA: TGCAGTGCTAGTACGGGTCGCAGCTACAATGAGCAGTTCTTC; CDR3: CSASTGRSYNEQFF
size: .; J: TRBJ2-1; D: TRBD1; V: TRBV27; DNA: TGTGCCAGTTGGACAGGCTCCTACAATGAGCAGTTCTTC; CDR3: CASWTGSYNEQFF
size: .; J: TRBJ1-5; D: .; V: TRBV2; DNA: TGTGCCAGCAGGTGGAGAGAGGCTGGCCAGCCCCAGCATTTT; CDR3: CASRWREAGQPQHF
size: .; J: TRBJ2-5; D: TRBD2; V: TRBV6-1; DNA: TGTGCCAGCAGTGCCCCCAGGGGACTAGCGGGCCAAGAGACCCAGTACTTC; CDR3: CASSAPRGLAGQETQYF
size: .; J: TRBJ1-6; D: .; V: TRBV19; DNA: TGTGCCAGTAGTATAGGGGACACCTTTTATAATTCACCCCTCCACTTT; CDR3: CASSIGDTFYNSPLHF
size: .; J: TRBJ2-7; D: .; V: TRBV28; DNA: TGTGCCCCCTTTCGGAGGGCCGACTACGAGCAGTACTTC; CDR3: CAPFRRADYEQYF
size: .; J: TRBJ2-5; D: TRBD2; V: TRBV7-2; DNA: TGTGCCAGCAGCTTAGGGCTAGCGGGTTTCCAAGAGACCCAGTACTTC; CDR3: CASSLGLAGFQETQYF
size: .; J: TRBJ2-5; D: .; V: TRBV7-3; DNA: TGTGCCAGCAGCTCGCAGGGGTCAGGGGAGACCCAGTACTTC; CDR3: CASSSQGSGETQYF
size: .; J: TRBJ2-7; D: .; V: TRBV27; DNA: TGTGCCAGCAGTTTGCAGGCGGGAGAGCAGTACTTC; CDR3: CASSLQAGEQYF
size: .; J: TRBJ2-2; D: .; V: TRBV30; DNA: TGTGCCTGGAGTCCACGGAGGGCCGGGGAGCTGTTTTTT; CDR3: CAWSPRRAGELFF
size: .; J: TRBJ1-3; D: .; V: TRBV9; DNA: TGTGCCAGCAACGGGGGGGCATCTGGAAACACCATATATTTT; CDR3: CASNGGASGNTIYF
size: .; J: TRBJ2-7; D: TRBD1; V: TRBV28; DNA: TGTGCCAGCAGTTTATGGGGATGGGACAGGGGGCCCGAGCAGTACTTC; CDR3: CASSLWGWDRGPEQYF
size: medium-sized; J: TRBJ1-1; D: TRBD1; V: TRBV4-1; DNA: TGCGCCAGCAGCCAAGGATACAGGGGTAGGACTGAAGCTTTCTTT; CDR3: CASSQGYRGRTEAFF